The entry below describes one T cell receptor beta chain. It lacks a known antigen. No base qualities exist here, and no much larger clone lies one base off it. This record comes from a study of blood T cell repertoires in COVID-19 (dated by TCRdb to 2020 to 2022). Regarding the study in general: Samples covering the acute and convalescent phases of COVID-19 were provided by collaborators in the United States, Italy and Spain. The material from the prospective study consisted of cDNA or gDNA derived from T cells, B-cell-depleted T cells, or PBMCs. The dataset comprised deeply sampled blood TCRbeta repertoires from subjects exposed to, actively infected with, or recovered from COVID-19. The repertoires were released in a freely available public database intended as a resource for research on the immune response to SARS-CoV-2. The samples were drawn from the first 160 participants of the ongoing ImmuneRACE study and from 1,200 or so subjects provided by 6 global collaborators. Nearly every sample came with metadata listing a de-identified subject ID, COVID-19 status, age in years and sex. Where HLA class I and class II types were available, the types were taken from metadata supplied by the sample provider, not from assay-based typing.

V loses 3 bases of germline sequence and J loses 2 bases, and the interval between the two ends is 8 bases. Its CDR3 holds 15 amino acids, cysteine through phenylalanine. The kept DNA is CDR3 alone, 45 bases in frame from the first base. CDR1 is given as SGHAT and CDR2 as FQNNGV, both from the germline V gene. Study-wide findings and limitations: The amount of clinical and demographic metadata varied by source and participant and was provided uncurated.

Another Seattle source contributed samples from volunteer blood donors who had recovered from COVID-19. Collaborating institutions collected whole blood in K2EDTA tubes following their own protocols. For TCRbeta analysis, collaborators shipped samples as frozen whole blood, isolated PBMCs, or DNA extracted from either of those sample types. TCRbeta CDR3 regions were amplified from genomic DNA by means of the immunoSEQ Assay, a bias-controlled multiplex PCR. The authors' pipeline ran thus. The number of nucleated cells in each sample was estimated from the amplification of reference gene primers within the assay. To quantify the absolute abundance of each unique TCRbeta CDR3 rearrangement, sequence reads were collapsed and filtered. Productive Simpson clonality was computed per sample as the square root of Simpson's diversity index over productive rearrangements. Sourced from immuneACCESS, this table was stored by TCRdb with only in-frame sequences that have V and J called. A share of the clones is absent; for the studies checked, an unresolved V gene accounts for under half, and the remainder has no known explanation. D and trimming were read from the DNA, whereas the V and J calls and clone size are those reported in that table. This sample is represented by about 190,000 clones; around 85% of them were singletons. Jointly, the top ten make up roughly 13% of the sample.

The origin of this receptor is a man aged 45-65 years who had recovered from COVID-19. The chain employs TRBV11-2 and TRBJ2-6; TRBD2 might be the D gene, on 5 matching bases. Sequenced input: peripheral blood. The CDR3 reads as follows: CASSFTGTGANVLTF. The DNA reads as follows: TGTGCCAGCAGCTTCACGGGGACTGGGGCCAACGTCCTGACTTTC.